This T cell receptor beta chain stems from a study of blood T cell repertoires in COVID-19. For the study at large: The origin of the acute and convalescent COVID-19 samples was the United States, Italy and Spain. From T cells, B-cell-depleted T cells, or PBMCs came the material, which was cDNA or gDNA.

Source study methods: By means of reference gene primer amplification, nucleated cell counts were estimated. Some clones are missing from TCRdb's copy, which holds only in-frame ones; the method was immunoSEQ multiplex PCR. V and J calls and clone size come straight from that table; D and trimming were deduced from the DNA. The data show 300,000 to 350,000 clones, 88% seen once. Seattle's cohort entered during active infection and was followed longitudinally. The V and J ends lost 4 bases and 0 bases respectively, with 11 bases between them. Germline V gene data show CDR1 as SGHRS and CDR2 as YFSETQ. CDR3 length: 15 amino acids.

This TCR came from a woman aged 70-85 years with COVID-19, enrolled during active disease. The chain couples TRBV5-1 to TRBJ1-3; no firm D call. The sequencing input was peripheral blood. Here the CDR3 DNA reads TGCGCCAGCAGCCCTGAACAGAGCTCTGGAAACACCATATATTTT. Its translation is CASSPEQSSGNTIYF.